The 5 T cell receptor beta chains below were found in one sample sequenced in a study of T cells in Graves' hyperthyroidism and ophthalmopathy (dated by TCRdb to the late 2010s). Library preparation employed multiplex PCR. Sequenced using an Illumina HiSeq 2000. The TCR beta CDR3 regions were amplified from RNA transcripts. The first round of RT-PCR for the TCR CDR3 was performed with the HTBI primer set and the Qiagen OneStep RT-PCR kit. Clones were called with MiXCR by TCRdb after fastp trimmed the public reads at Q25, and only in-frame beta chains were retained. Rows are unified per CDR3 protein, each entry keeping the most common DNA and genes. The sample table lists 750,000 to 900,000 distinct CDR3 sequences, about two fifths of them with a count of one. Approximately 8.7% of the sample is in the top ten clones. The sequenced material came from blood. These receptors were taken from a man younger than 35 with Graves' hyperthyroidism.

This chain connects TRBV6-4 to TRBJ1-5; no definite D call. V was clipped by 5 bases and J by 10 bases, with 12 bases between them. The CDR3 contains 12 residues. Germline CDR1 is MRHNA and CDR2 is SNTAGT. The CDR3 reads CASSLQSLPQHF. The CDR3 DNA reads TGTGCCAGCAGTCTCCAGTCCTTACCCCAGCATTTT.

The chain is built from TRBV2 and TRBJ1-2; a possible D gene is TRBD1 (6 bases). The germline V gene encodes CDR1 SNHLY and CDR2 FYNNEI. The V gene lost 4 bases and the J gene lost 7 bases, with 10 bases spanning the gap. CDR3 size: 12 residues. The DNA of the CDR3 is TGTGCCAGCAGTGGAGGGGGAATTGGCTACACCTTC. The encoded protein is CASSGGGIGYTF. Looking up the rest from reference TRBV2 and TRBJ1-2 gives the full variable domain: EPEVTQTPSHQVTQMGQEVILRCVPISNHLYFYWYRQILGQKVEFLVSFYNNEISEKSEIFDDQFSVERPDGSNFTLKIRSTKLEDSAMYFCASSGGGIGYTFGSGTRLTVV.

In regard to this clonotype: An end of the junction does not agree with germline; a read error may underlie this. The CDR3 reads CASSENGHRAYEQYF. CDR3 coding DNA: TGTGCCAGCAGTGAGAACGGACACCGAGCCTACGAGCAGTACTTC. V usage is TRBV5-1 and J usage is TRBJ2-7, with TRBD1 as a possible D gene (5 bases). Germline V gives CDR1 SGHRS, CDR2 YFSETQ. The CDR3 loop spans 15 amino acids.

J is TRBJ1-6 and V is TRBV7-9, with D maybe TRBD1 (5 bases). The CDR3 extends over 14 amino acids. CDR1 and CDR2 (germline): SEHNR, FQNEAQ (reference sequence). The ends were cut back, 5 bases at V and 15 bases at J, with 20 bases in the middle. As DNA, the CDR3 is TGTGCCAGCAGCCCCCTCGGGACCCCCCGCGGCCTCCACTTT. Protein sequence: CASSPLGTPRGLHF.

A few counts support this clonotype. The V and J genes are TRBV7-3 and TRBJ2-7; D ambiguous. Germline values: CDR1 SGHTA, CDR2 FQGTGA. V lost 8 bases and J lost 5, with 10 bases in between. The CDR3 is 11 residues long. CDR3 nucleotide sequence: TGTGCCAGCGGGATTGGAAACGAGCAGTACTTC. This codes for CASGIGNEQYF.